This TCR beta chain was sequenced in a study of T cell responses to AZD1222 COVID-19 vaccine. Regarding this clone: Its cognate antigen is unknown.

Study conclusions and caveats: Vaccine-related CD4 TCRs covered spike, predominating at 160-218 and 743-854.

This CDR3 contains 16 residues. V shed 4 bases and J 4 bases; nucleotides not matched to a gene: 10. From germline, CDR1 is MNHNY and CDR2 SVGAGI (reference sequence). Using immunoSEQ multiplex PCR, the repertoire was profiled, and TCRdb retains in-frame clones only, with some absent. In the table there are more than 55,000 clones, over 65% of which are singletons. This specimen was peripheral blood, taken 28 days after the second AZD1222 dose. This chain joins TRBV6-6 and TRBJ1-5, with TRBD1 matching 7 bases. This sequence was found in an adult who received the AZD1222 COVID-19 vaccine. As DNA, the CDR3 is TGTGCCAGCAGTTCGCGGGGAGGGGGCCATAATCAGCCCCAGCATTTT. Translating it yields CASSSRGGGHNQPQHF.